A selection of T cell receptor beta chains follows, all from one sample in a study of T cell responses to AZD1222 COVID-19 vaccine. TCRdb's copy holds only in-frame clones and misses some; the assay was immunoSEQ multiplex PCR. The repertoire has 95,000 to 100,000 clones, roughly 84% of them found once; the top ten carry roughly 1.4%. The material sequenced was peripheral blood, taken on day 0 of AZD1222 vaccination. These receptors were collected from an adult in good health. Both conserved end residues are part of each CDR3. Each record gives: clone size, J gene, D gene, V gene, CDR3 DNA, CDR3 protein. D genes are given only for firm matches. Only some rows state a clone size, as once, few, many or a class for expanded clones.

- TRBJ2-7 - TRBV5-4 TGTGCCAGCAGCTTGGGGGGTACCTACGAGCAGTACTTC CASSLGGTYEQYF
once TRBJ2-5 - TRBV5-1 TGCGCCAGCAGGCTGGGGGCGTTAACATCAGAGACCCAGTACTTC CASRLGALTSETQYF
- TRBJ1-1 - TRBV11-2 TGTGCCAGCAGGGTGTCCACTGAAGCTTTCTTT CASRVSTEAFF
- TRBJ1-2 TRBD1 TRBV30 TGTGCCTGGGGACAGGGACAGGGGCAGTATGGCTACACCTTC CAWGQGQGQYGYTF
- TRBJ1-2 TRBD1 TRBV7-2 TGTGCCAGCAGCCTAAGGGGGACAGGGGGCAACTATGGCTACACCTTC CASSLRGTGGNYGYTF
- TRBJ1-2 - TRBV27 TGTGCCAGCAGTTTAAGGGCAGAAGCTAACTATGGCTACACCTTC CASSLRAEANYGYTF
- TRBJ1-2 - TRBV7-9 TGTGCCAGCCACGGAGGCGGGGGCTATGGCTACACCTTC CASHGGGGYGYTF
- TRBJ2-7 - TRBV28 TGTGCCAGCAGCCGGGCCGCCTCCTACGAGCAGTACTTC CASSRAASYEQYF
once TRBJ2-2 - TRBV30 TGTGCCTGGAGTTCGGCCGACCCCGGGGAGCTGTTTTTT CAWSSADPGELFF
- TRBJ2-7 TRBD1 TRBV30 TGTGCCTTAGCCGGGGACAGACCCTACGAGCAGTACTTC CALAGDRPYEQYF
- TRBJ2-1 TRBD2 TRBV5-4 TGTGCCAGCAGTTCGGGACTAGCGGGAGTTGGTGGGGTCGGCGATGAGCAGTTCTTC CASSSGLAGVGGVGDEQFF
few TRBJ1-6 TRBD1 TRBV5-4 TGTGCCAGCAGCTCCAGGGGGGGAAGGGATAATTCACCCCTCCACTTT CASSSRGGRDNSPLHF
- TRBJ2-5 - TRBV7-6 TGTGCCAGCAGCCCGCAAAACGTTCTGAGCCCTCGTACCGAGACCCAGTACTTC CASSPQNVLSPRTETQYF
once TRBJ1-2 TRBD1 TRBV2 TGTGCCAGCTCTGTGCGGGACAGGGGTAGGGTTGGCTACACCTTC CASSVRDRGRVGYTF
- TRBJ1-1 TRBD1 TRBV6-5 TGTGCCAGCAGTCGCGGACAGGTGAACACTGAAGCTTTCTTT CASSRGQVNTEAFF
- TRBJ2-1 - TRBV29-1 TGCAGCGTTGAAGAGTGGGGTTACAATGAGCAGTTCTTC CSVEEWGYNEQFF
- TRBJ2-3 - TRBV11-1 TGTGCCAGCAGCTTAGGGGGGGCCAGCACAGATACGCAGTATTTT CASSLGGASTDTQYF
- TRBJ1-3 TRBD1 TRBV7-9 TGTGCCAGCAGGTCCGGGACAGGCGCCTCTGGAAACACCATATATTTT CASRSGTGASGNTIYF
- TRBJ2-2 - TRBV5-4 TGTGCCAGCAGCCCAGCGCTCATTAACACCGGGGAGCTGTTTTTT CASSPALINTGELFF
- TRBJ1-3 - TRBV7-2 TGTGCCAGCAGCTTAGCTCCGGCTAGCTCTGGAAACACCATATATTTT CASSLAPASSGNTIYF
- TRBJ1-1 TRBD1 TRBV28 TGTGCCAGCAGTCCAGGGCAGGGGACAGGGAACACTGAAGCTTTCTTT CASSPGQGTGNTEAFF
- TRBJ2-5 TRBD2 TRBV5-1 TGCGCCAGCAGCTTGGCCGGGGAAGCGGGAGGACGAGAGACCCAGTACTTC CASSLAGEAGGRETQYF
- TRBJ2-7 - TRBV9 TGTGCCAGCAGCGTAGGAGGTAGGGCCCAATACGAGCAGTACTTC CASSVGGRAQYEQYF
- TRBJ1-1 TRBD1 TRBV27 TGTGCCAGCAGTTTATCCCCTCGACAGGGGTTGAACACTGAAGCTTTCTTT CASSLSPRQGLNTEAFF
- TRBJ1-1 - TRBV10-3 TGTGCCATCAGTGAGTCGGGCGGGCGCCAGGTAGCTTTCTTT CAISESGGRQVAFF
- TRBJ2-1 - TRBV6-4 TGTGCCAGCAGTGAAGCGGAGACTTTCTCCTACAATGAGCAGTTCTTC CASSEAETFSYNEQFF
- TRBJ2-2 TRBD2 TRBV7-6 TGTGCCAGCAGCTTAGTGCTAGCGGGCTCTAGAACCGGGGAGCTGTTTTTT CASSLVLAGSRTGELFF